This T cell receptor (beta chain) was captured by sequencing in a study of CD8+ T cells in alopecia areata. Regarding the study as a whole: Both scalp clonality and the expanded CD8+ clones among the top 100 showed a significant decrease with tofacitinib. Lesional scalp, notably in alopecia totalis/universalis, had clonality above that of normal scalp. Normal skin contains resident alphabeta T cells, and these are also sequenced in scalp samples.

V shed 4 bases and J shed 4 bases, with 16 bases lying between them. The CDR3 has 16 residues. The V gene's germline CDR1 is SEHNR and CDR2 FQNEAQ (reference sequence). Treatment of the sample: oral pan-JAK inhibitor, 5-10 mg twice daily. Extracted from the samples, RNA was reverse transcribed into cDNA to serve as the sequencing template. Profiling relied on immunoSEQ multiplex PCR, and the TCRdb table lists in-frame clones only, not all of them. The sample lists 200,000 to 250,000 clones, approximately 72% seen once, with 1.2% in the top ten. To note about this clone: Its antigen is not known.

This chain connects TRBV7-9 to TRBJ2-2, with D perhaps matching TRBD1 (6 bases). The sample consisted of CD4+ T cells sorted from blood, taken between weeks 44 and 45, from a patient treated with tofacitinib. The origin of this receptor is a human donor with alopecia areata. CDR3 coding DNA: TGTGCCAGCAGCTCCGAGGGGGTAGGAGGCACCGGGGAGCTGTTTTTT. This codes for CASSSEGVGGTGELFF. Using reference TRBV7-9 and TRBJ2-2 for the parts outside the CDR3, the full variable domain is DTGVSQNPRHKITKRGQNVTFRCDPISEHNRLYWYRQTLGQGPEFLTYFQNEAQLEKSRLLSDRFSAERPKGSFSTLEIQRTEQGDSAMYLCASSSEGVGGTGELFFGEGSRLTVL.